A single sample gave rise to the 19 T cell receptor beta chains below, sequenced in a study of CD8+ T cells in alopecia areata. RNA, once extracted, was reverse transcribed into cDNA for use as the sequencing template. Libraries were prepared by immunoSEQ multiplex PCR; TCRdb keeps only in-frame clonotypes and omits some of them. The sample holds around 190,000 clones, 45% to 70% seen once. Material: CD8+ T cells sorted from blood. Every receptor here comes from a human donor in good health.

This clone was detected only once. The chain has TRBV11-2 and TRBJ2-1; 10 nucleotides align to TRBD1. CDR1 is SGHAT and CDR2 is FQNNGV in the germline V gene. V lost 7 bases, J lost 1 base, and 4 bases stayed unmatched. The CDR3 spans 15 residues. The CDR3 loop is CASTWTGGSYNEQFF. Here the CDR3 DNA reads TGTGCCAGCACCTGGACAGGGGGTTCCTACAATGAGCAGTTCTTC. The whole variable domain, remainder taken from reference TRBV11-2 and TRBJ2-1, is EAGVAQSPRYKIIEKRQSVAFWCNPISGHATLYWYQQILGQGPKLLIQFQNNGVVDDSQLPKDRFSAERLKGVDSTLKIQPAKLEDSAVYLCASTWTGGSYNEQFFGPGTRLTVL.

This chain joins TRBV5-6 and TRBJ2-6; unclear D gene. Germline assignment: CDR1 SGHDT and CDR2 YYEEEE. CDR3 length equals 15 residues. Trimming removed 3 bases from V and 0 bases from J, with 7 bases in between. CDR3 nucleotide sequence: TGTGCCAGCAGCTCCTGGGGCTCTGGGGCCAACGTCCTGACTTTC. Encoded protein: CASSSWGSGANVLTF.

This clone has only a few counts. The chain is built from TRBV2 and TRBJ2-3, with D maybe TRBD2 (5 bases). CDR3 size: 15 residues. The V end lost 3 bases, the J end lost 3 bases, and 13 bases lay between the germline ends. Germline lookup yields CDR1 SNHLY and CDR2 FYNNEI. CDR3 in amino acids: CASSDGGSTTDTQYF. The DNA of the CDR3 is TGTGCCAGCAGTGACGGAGGCAGCACAACAGATACGCAGTATTTT.

This clone occurred many times. The CDR3 nucleotides read TGTGCCAGCAATGGTCGGGTTTACAATCAGCCCCAGCATTTT. Residues: CASNGRVYNQPQHF. The V gene is TRBV6-6, the J gene TRBJ1-5; D uncertain. Germline lookup yields CDR1 MNHNY and CDR2 SVGAGI (reference sequence). V was cut by 7 bases and J by 3 bases, with 13 bases left in between. The CDR3 sequence is 14 residues long.

The gene calls are TRBV15 and TRBJ1-1; D unclear. Germline V gene data show CDR1 as LNHNV and CDR2 as YYDKDF (reference sequence). V was pared by 8 bases and J by 4 bases, with 20 bases between. The CDR3 totals 15 residues. This chain's CDR3 is CATREDLKVGTEAFF. The CDR3 DNA reads TGTGCCACCCGTGAAGATCTCAAGGTAGGCACTGAAGCTTTCTTT.

V and J are TRBV29-1 and TRBJ2-2, with a possible D match to TRBD1 (6 bases). The CDR3 totals 14 residues. CDR1 SQVTM and CDR2 ANQGSEA come from the germline V gene. V shed 6 bases and J shed 3 bases, with 14 bases lying between them. The CDR3 DNA reads TGCAGCGTACAGGGCGTAGGTTACACCGGGGAGCTGTTTTTT. It specifies CSVQGVGYTGELFF.

J is TRBJ1-2 and V is TRBV25-1; 8 positions agree with TRBD1. This CDR3 has 17 amino acids. CDR1 is MGHDK and CDR2 is SYGVNS in the germline V gene. V shed 4 bases and J 0 bases; nucleotides not matched to a gene: 10. In DNA form, the CDR3 reads TGTGCCAGCAGTGGTCGGGACAGGAGTTTAGCTAACTATGGCTACACCTTC. Its translation is CASSGRDRSLANYGYTF.

This sequence joins TRBV7-6 and TRBJ1-4; unclear D gene. The V gene lost 6 bases and the J gene lost 8 bases, with 16 bases spanning the gap. Germline lookup yields CDR1 SGHVS and CDR2 FNYEAQ. The CDR3 loop spans 14 amino acids. CDR3 DNA sequence: TGTGCCAGCAGTCCCGGGCCCTTAAGGGAAAAACTGTTTTTT. Protein: CASSPGPLREKLFF.

The chain joins TRBV2 to TRBJ2-7; 11 bases are a match to TRBD1. Trimming cost V 7 bases and J 5 bases; bases outside gene matches: 7. This CDR3 is built from 14 residues. Germline V gene lookup returns CDR1 SNHLY and CDR2 FYNNEI. CDR3 residues: CASNRDRGSHEQYF. The CDR3 region has the DNA TGTGCCAGCAACCGGGACAGGGGGTCCCACGAGCAGTACTTC.

Only one count was recorded for this clone. The genes are TRBV29-1 and TRBJ2-3; unclear D gene. There are 13 residues in the CDR3. The V gene lost 3 bases and the J gene lost 4 bases, with 11 bases spanning the gap. CDR1 and CDR2 (germline): SQVTM, ANQGSEA. This CDR3 reads CSVEERIPDTQYF. CDR3 sequence (DNA): TGCAGCGTTGAGGAGCGTATTCCAGATACGCAGTATTTT.

CDR3: CASSQNIDRLSPQHF. CDR3 nucleotide sequence: TGCGCCAGCAGCCAGAATATAGACCGATTATCGCCCCAGCATTTT. The chain uses TRBV4-1 and TRBJ1-5, with D unresolved. Per germline, CDR1 MGHRA and CDR2 YSYEKL. The V end lost 3 bases, the J end lost 9 bases, and 18 bases lay between the germline ends. CDR3 length: 15 residues.

This clone appeared many times. The rearrangement uses TRBV19 and TRBJ2-3, with TRBD2 matching 9 bases. The V and J ends lost 3 bases and 1 base, in that order; junction bases with no gene match: 5. CDR1 is LNHDA and CDR2 is SQIVND in the germline V gene (reference sequence). This CDR3 is 16 amino acids long. CDR3 sequence (DNA): TGTGCCAGTAGTATTCCAGCGGGGGGTGGCACAGATACGCAGTATTTT. Its protein product is CASSIPAGGGTDTQYF.

This chain joins TRBV25-1 and TRBJ2-1; 9 positions match TRBD1. CDR3 length: 15 residues. V shed 6 bases, J shed 2 bases, and the junction held 5 bases outside the gene matches. Germline assignment: CDR1 MGHDK and CDR2 SYGVNS. In DNA, the CDR3 is TGTGCCAGCAGACCAAGGACAGGGGCCTACAATGAGCAGTTCTTC. Its translation is CASRPRTGAYNEQFF.

The gene calls are TRBV7-3 and TRBJ2-5, with D possibly being TRBD2 (6 bases). The CDR3 has 18 residues. Trimming pared 0 bases from V and 0 bases from J, leaving 17 bases between. Germline CDR1 reads SGHTA; CDR2 reads FQGTGA. The CDR3, as DNA: TGTGCCAGCAGCTTAACGGTTACTGCGGGGACGGACCAAGAGACCCAGTACTTC. Encoded protein: CASSLTVTAGTDQETQYF.

The genes are TRBV29-1 and TRBJ2-7; 7 nucleotides match TRBD1. Germline V gene data show CDR1 as SQVTM and CDR2 as ANQGSEA. V gave up 4 bases and J gave up 0 bases; unmatched junction bases: 3. The CDR3 runs 13 residues. The CDR3 spells CSVATGSSYEQYF. Here the CDR3 DNA reads TGCAGCGTTGCGACAGGGAGCTCCTACGAGCAGTACTTC.

This clone was picked up a small number of times. The gene calls are TRBV4-1 and TRBJ1-1; D is undetermined. The CDR3 has 15 residues. V shed 0 bases and J shed 0 bases, with 8 bases lying between them. Germline CDR1 reads MGHRA; CDR2 reads YSYEKL. CDR3 bases: TGCGCCAGCAGCCAAGATCCCGGGTTGAACACTGAAGCTTTCTTT. Its protein is CASSQDPGLNTEAFF.

This clone was seen a few times. The CDR3 loop is CASSRWDNYEQYF. In DNA, the CDR3 is TGTGCCAGCAGCCGATGGGACAACTACGAGCAGTACTTC. This chain joins TRBV14 and TRBJ2-7; possibly TRBD1 for D (6 bases). V lost 4 bases and J 3 bases, leaving 10 bases between the germline ends. CDR1 and CDR2 from the germline V gene are SGHDN and FVKESK. The CDR3 sequence is 13 residues long. The full variable domain, completed using reference TRBV14 and TRBJ2-7, is EAGVTQFPSHSVIEKGQTVTLRCDPISGHDNLYWYRRVMGKEIKFLLHFVKESKQDESGMPNNRFLAERTGGTYSTLKVQPAELEDSGVYFCASSRWDNYEQYFGPGTRLTVT.

The chain links TRBV19 to TRBJ1-5; D call uncertain. The CDR3 extends over 16 amino acids. Trimming removed 3 bases from V and 6 bases from J, with 18 bases in between. CDR1 and CDR2 from the germline V gene are LNHDA and SQIVND (reference sequence). The CDR3 loop reads CASSIGLGSGTQPQHF. The CDR3 DNA reads TGTGCCAGTAGTATCGGTCTGGGTTCCGGAACTCAGCCCCAGCATTTT.

This clone was observed once. The chain couples TRBV29-1 to TRBJ1-2; D ambiguous. Germline V lookup: CDR1 SQVTM, CDR2 ANQGSEA. Trimming left V 3 bases short and J 7 bases short, with 15 bases between. This CDR3 spans 13 amino acids. CDR3 sequence: CSVDPSDITGYTF. The CDR3 nucleotides are TGCAGCGTTGATCCGTCGGATATAACTGGCTACACCTTC.